Below are 10 T cell receptor beta chains sequenced from a single sample in a study of cytomegalovirus exposure and HLA in healthy donors (dated by TCRdb to 2015 to 2018). Receptor amplification or capture employed the immunoSEQ multiplex PCR assay. For the multiplex PCR, a mixture combining 60 forward primers for TCR Vbeta segments and 13 reverse primers for TCR Jbeta segments was used. This is the immuneACCESS table as TCRdb keeps it, with only in-frame sequences that have V and J called. A part of the clones is gone; compared with another copy, unresolved V genes explain less than half, and the rest is unexplained. The sample records 200,000 to 250,000 clones, about 82% of which are singletons. About 3% of the sample comes from the top ten. Sequenced material: PBMCs. These receptors came from a man aged 25 to 40 in good health and CMV-seronegative.

This clone was recorded a few times. V and J are TRBV7-9 and TRBJ1-1, with a weak D call TRBD1 (5 bases). Germline CDR1 reads SEHNR; CDR2 reads FQNEAQ (reference sequence). The CDR3 is 12 residues long. Trimming took 3 bases from V and 6 from J, leaving 8 bases between them. Here the CDR3 reads CASSFGGAEAFF. CDR3 sequence (DNA): TGTGCCAGCAGCTTTGGAGGGGCTGAAGCTTTCTTT.

As concerns this clone: The junction does not match germline at one end; this may be a read error. This chain uses TRBV7-9 with TRBJ1-1; 9 nucleotides match TRBD1. The germline gives CDR1 SEHNR, CDR2 FQNEAQ (reference sequence). CDR3 length: 12 amino acids. The CDR3 DNA sequence: TGTTCCAGCAGCTGGACAGGGGAAAGGGCTTTCTTT. This encodes CSSSWTGERAFF.

The CDR3 DNA follows: TGCGCCAGCAGTTCTGACAGGGTCACAGATACGCAGTATTTT. This codes for CASSSDRVTDTQYF. This chain links TRBV5-1 with TRBJ2-3, with 7 bases aligning to TRBD1. The V segment lost 5 bases and the J segment 2 bases; nucleotides outside the gene matches: 5. Looked up from germline, CDR1 is SGHRS and CDR2 is YFSETQ. The CDR3 runs 14 residues.

The chain has TRBV5-5 and TRBJ2-5; 7 bases agree with TRBD1. This CDR3 has 16 residues. CDR1 SGHKS and CDR2 YYEKEE come from the germline V gene (reference sequence). The junction had 9 bases not matched to a gene; V was cut back by 3 bases and J by 1 base. The CDR3 DNA sequence: TGTGCCAGCAGCTCACAGGGGCGAGTACGCCAAGAGACCCAGTACTTC. Amino acids: CASSSQGRVRQETQYF.

On this clone: Mismatch with germline at one junction end may stem from a read error. This chain joins TRBV9 and TRBJ1-3, with D uncertain. This CDR3 region has 12 residues. CDR1 and CDR2 from the germline V gene are SGDLS and YYNGEE. CDR3 DNA sequence: TGTGCCTCGGGATCTACTGGAGACACCATATATTTT. Amino acid sequence: CASGSTGDTIYF.

As regards this clone: Germline is not matched at one junction end, which may reflect a read error. This chain connects TRBV7-7 to TRBJ2-3, with D perhaps matching TRBD2 (6 bases). CDR1 SSHAT and CDR2 FNYEAQ come from the germline V gene (reference sequence). The CDR3 extends over 15 amino acids. The CDR3 region has the DNA TGTGCTAGCAGCTTATCTCCGGGGAGGACAGATACGCAGTATTTT. Protein product: CASSLSPGRTDTQYF.

This clone turned up a few times. The J gene is TRBJ1-5, the V gene TRBV28; 9 bases map to TRBD1. Germline loops: CDR1 MDHEN, CDR2 SYDVKM. After removal of 6 bases from V and 6 bases from J, the junction contained 9 bases not matched to a gene. This CDR3 is built from 15 residues. The CDR3 nucleotides read TGTGCCAGCAGGGGTGGACAGGGGCGAGGTCAGCCCCAGCATTTT. It codes for CASRGGQGRGQPQHF.

This chain joins TRBV6-5 and TRBJ1-6, with 7 nucleotides matching TRBD1. The V and J ends lost 2 bases and 9 bases, in that order; junction bases with no gene match: 7. CDR1 is MNHEY and CDR2 is SVGAGI in the germline V gene. CDR3 size: 15 residues. The CDR3 is CASSYASTGRSPLHF. The CDR3 coding sequence is TGTGCCAGCAGTTACGCTTCGACAGGGCGTTCACCCCTCCACTTT.

V is TRBV15 and J is TRBJ1-1, with 8 bases aligning to TRBD1. This CDR3 is built from 15 residues. Losses at the gene ends were 5 bases for V and 1 base for J; bases not matched to a gene: 6. Germline V lookup: CDR1 LNHNV, CDR2 YYDKDF (reference sequence). The CDR3 spells CATSGNRGRNTEAFF. Written as DNA, the CDR3 is TGTGCCACCAGCGGGAACAGGGGGAGGAACACTGAAGCTTTCTTT.

This chain connects TRBV28 to TRBJ2-3, with D perhaps matching TRBD1 (6 bases). The ends were cut back, 3 bases at V and 6 bases at J, with 13 bases in the middle. CDR3 length: 14 amino acids. Germline V gives CDR1 MDHEN, CDR2 SYDVKM. The CDR3 sequence: CASSLQGDRDTQYF. CDR3 sequence (DNA): TGTGCCAGCAGTTTGCAGGGTGACAGGGATACGCAGTATTTT.